This T cell receptor beta chain is drawn from a study of blood T cell repertoires in COVID-19. Whole-study context: Samples came from the United States, Italy and Spain, spanning acute and convalescent COVID-19. PBMCs, B-cell-depleted T cells, or T cells were the source of the cDNA or gDNA that made up the material.

The germline CDR1 and CDR2 sequences are SGHNT and YYREEE (reference sequence). V lost 4 bases, J lost 4 bases, and 17 bases lay in between. This CDR3 region has 15 residues. As originally analysed: By means of reference gene primer amplification, nucleated cell counts were estimated. Using immunoSEQ multiplex PCR, the repertoire was profiled, and TCRdb retains in-frame clones only, with some absent. V and J calls and clone size are given by that table; D and trimming were obtained from the DNA. The sample carries roughly 250,000 clones, around 80% recorded once. The source material was peripheral blood. The chain couples TRBV5-4 to TRBJ1-1, with D uncertain. The TCR originated in a woman between 40 and 55 years old with active or convalescent COVID-19. As DNA, the CDR3 is TGTGCCAGCAGCAGTCCCGGGAAGTCAAGCACTGAAGCTTTCTTT. It translates to CASSSPGKSSTEAFF.